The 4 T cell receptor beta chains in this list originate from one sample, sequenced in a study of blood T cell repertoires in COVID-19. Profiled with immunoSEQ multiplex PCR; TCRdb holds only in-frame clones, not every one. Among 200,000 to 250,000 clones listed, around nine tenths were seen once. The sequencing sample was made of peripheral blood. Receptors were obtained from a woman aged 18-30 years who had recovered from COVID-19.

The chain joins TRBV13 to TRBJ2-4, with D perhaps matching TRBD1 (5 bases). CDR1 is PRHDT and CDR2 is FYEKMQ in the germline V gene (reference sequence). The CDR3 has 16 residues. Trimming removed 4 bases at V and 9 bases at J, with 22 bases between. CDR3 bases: TGTGCCAGCAGCTCTAAATCCGTGCAGGGAAGGGGCATTCAGTACTTC. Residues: CASSSKSVQGRGIQYF.

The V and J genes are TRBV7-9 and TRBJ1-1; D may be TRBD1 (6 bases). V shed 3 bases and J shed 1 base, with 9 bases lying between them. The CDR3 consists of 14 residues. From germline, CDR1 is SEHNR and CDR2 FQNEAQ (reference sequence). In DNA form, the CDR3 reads TGTGCCAGCAGCTTGCTACAGGGGAACACTGAAGCTTTCTTT. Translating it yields CASSLLQGNTEAFF. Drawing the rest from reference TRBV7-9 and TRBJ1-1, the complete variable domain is DTGVSQNPRHKITKRGQNVTFRCDPISEHNRLYWYRQTLGQGPEFLTYFQNEAQLEKSRLLSDRFSAERPKGSFSTLEIQRTEQGDSAMYLCASSLLQGNTEAFFGQGTRLTVV.

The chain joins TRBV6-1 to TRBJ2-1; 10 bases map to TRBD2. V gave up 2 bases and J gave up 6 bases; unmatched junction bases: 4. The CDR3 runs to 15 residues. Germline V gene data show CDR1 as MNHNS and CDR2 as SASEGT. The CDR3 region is CASSETSGTTNEQFF. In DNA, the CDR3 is TGTGCCAGCAGTGAAACTAGCGGGACCACCAATGAGCAGTTCTTC.

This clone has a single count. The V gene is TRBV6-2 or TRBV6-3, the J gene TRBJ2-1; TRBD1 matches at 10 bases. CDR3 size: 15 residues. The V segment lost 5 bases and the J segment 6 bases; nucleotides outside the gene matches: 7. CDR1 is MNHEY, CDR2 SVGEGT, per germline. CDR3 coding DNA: TGTGCCAGCAGTAGACAGGGGGCGTCGGTCAATGAGCAGTTCTTC. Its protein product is CASSRQGASVNEQFF.